These 11 T cell receptor beta chains came from one sample sequenced in a study of blood T cells in healthy people across ages. Through a sample-barcoded 5' primer and a J-beta primer mix, a second PCR was run for roughly 7 to 11 cycles. TCRdb reanalysed the 5' RACE reads using MiXCR and keeps one entry per CDR3 protein. The sample yields hundreds of thousands of distinct CDR3 sequences, roughly 30% seen once. Material: blood. These TCRs come from a woman of 80 years or more in good health.

This clonotype was seen repeatedly, ten times or more. This chain joins TRBV5-1 and TRBJ2-6; D call uncertain. The V end was cut by 1 base, the J end by 0 bases, with 11 bases between. This CDR3 contains 17 residues. Germline CDR1 and CDR2: SGHRS and YFSETQ. For the CDR3, the DNA is TGCGCCAGCAGCTTGAGGACGGTGAGCTCTGGGGCCAACGTCCTGACTTTC. Protein: CASSLRTVSSGANVLTF.

The table lists this clonotype with a few counts. The chain uses TRBV5-1 and TRBJ1-6; 9 bases align to TRBD1. The CDR3 contains 17 residues. Germline V gene lookup returns CDR1 SGHRS and CDR2 YFSETQ. Unmatched junction bases numbered 10, after V lost 4 bases and J lost 5 bases. The CDR3 region is CASSRGQGSLDNSPLHF. In DNA, the CDR3 is TGCGCCAGCAGCAGGGGACAGGGTTCCCTTGATAATTCACCCCTCCACTTT.

As regards this clonotype: A much larger clone lies a single base off, so this may be a read error. The rearrangement joins TRBV7-3 to TRBJ2-1; the D gene could be TRBD1 or TRBD2 (5 bases each). The CDR3 is 13 residues long. From germline, CDR1 is SGHTA and CDR2 FQGTGA. The germline V and J ends were trimmed by 2 bases and 6 bases, with 8 bases remaining between them. In nucleotides, the CDR3 is TGTGCCAGCAGCTTAGGGGGTATCAATGAGCAGTTCTTC. Residues: CASSLGGINEQFF.

This clonotype was observed a handful of times. This chain joins TRBV29-1 and TRBJ1-1; TRBD1 aligns across 12 bases. Germline values: CDR1 SQVTM, CDR2 ANQGSEA. This CDR3 is 14 amino acids long. V lost 4 bases and J lost 5; bases outside the gene matches: 5. CDR3 amino acids: CSVGDRGRRTEAFF. The CDR3 coding sequence is TGCAGCGTTGGGGACAGGGGGCGCCGGACTGAAGCTTTCTTT.

This clonotype was detected many times. This sequence joins TRBV10-3 and TRBJ2-3, with a weak D call TRBD2 (6 bases). Looked up from germline, CDR1 is ENHRY and CDR2 is SYGVKD. The CDR3 spans 15 residues. The V end lost 10 bases, the J end lost 2 bases, and 19 bases lay between the germline ends. DNA of the CDR3: TGTGCCACTCAGTCGCGCGGGGAGGCCACAGATACGCAGTATTTT. This codes for CATQSRGEATDTQYF.

Comment on this clonotype: This clone may be a read error of a much larger clone one base away. This CDR3 reads CASSPENQPQHF. The CDR3 DNA reads TGTGCCAGCAGCCCGGAGAATCAGCCCCAGCATTTT. The chain links TRBV12-3 or TRBV12-4 to TRBJ1-5; D gene ambiguous. There are 12 residues in the CDR3. V shed 6 bases and J shed 4 bases, with 7 bases lying between them.

The chain combines TRBV7-2 with TRBJ2-7; 10 bases are a match to TRBD2. The CDR3 is made up of 20 amino acids. Germline CDR1 is SGHTA and CDR2 is FQGNSA. Trimming took 2 bases from V and 0 from J; bases not matched to a gene: 16. The CDR3, as DNA: TGTGCCAGCAGCTTACAGGTTCGCTTGAGCGGACTAGCGGTCTCCTACGAGCAGTACTTC. It encodes CASSLQVRLSGLAVSYEQYF.

V and J are TRBV27 and TRBJ1-1; 10 positions agree with TRBD1. The V gene's germline CDR1 is MNHEY and CDR2 SMNVEV (reference sequence). With V trimmed by 5 bases and J by 6 bases, 9 bases remained unmatched. The CDR3 runs 15 residues. CDR3 sequence: CASSRKTGGLAEAFF. The CDR3 coding sequence is TGTGCCAGCAGTAGAAAGACAGGGGGCCTGGCTGAAGCTTTCTTT.

This clonotype was seen at least ten times. The chain joins TRBV7-6 to TRBJ2-5; TRBD2 agrees at 7 bases. Per germline, CDR1 SGHVS and CDR2 FNYEAQ. The CDR3 has 15 amino acids. V trimming: 4 bases; J trimming: 1 base; junction bases outside the gene matches: 6. CDR3 sequence reads: CASSSSGRGQETQYF. For the CDR3, the DNA is TGTGCCAGCAGCTCCTCGGGGAGGGGCCAAGAGACCCAGTACTTC.

This clonotype has ten or more counts. V is TRBV7-3 and J is TRBJ1-1; D unresolved. The V gene lost 1 base and the J gene lost 2 bases, with 5 bases spanning the gap. The germline CDR1 and CDR2 sequences are SGHTA and FQGTGA. The CDR3 consists of 13 residues. DNA for the CDR3: TGTGCCAGCAGCTTAAAGAGAAACACTGAAGCTTTCTTT. Translation gives CASSLKRNTEAFF.

The sample holds one count of this clonotype. This sequence joins TRBV28 and TRBJ2-1, with 11 bases matching TRBD2. V gave up 3 bases and J gave up 6 bases; unmatched junction bases: 4. The CDR3 length is 15 residues. Germline values: CDR1 MDHEN, CDR2 SYDVKM. The CDR3 nucleotides read TGTGCCAGCAGTTTGACTAGCGGGGACTGCAATGAGCAGTTCTTC. Translating gives CASSLTSGDCNEQFF.